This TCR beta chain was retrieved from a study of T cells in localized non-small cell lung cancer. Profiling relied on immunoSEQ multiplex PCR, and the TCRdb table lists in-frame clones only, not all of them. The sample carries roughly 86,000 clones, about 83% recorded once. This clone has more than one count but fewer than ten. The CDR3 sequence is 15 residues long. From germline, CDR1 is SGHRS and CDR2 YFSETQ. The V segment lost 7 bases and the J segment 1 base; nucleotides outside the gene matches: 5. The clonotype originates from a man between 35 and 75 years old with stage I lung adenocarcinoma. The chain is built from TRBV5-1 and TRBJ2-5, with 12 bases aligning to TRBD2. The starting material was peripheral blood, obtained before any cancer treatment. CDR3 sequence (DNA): TGCGCCAGCTTCCCGGGACTAGCGGGCCAAGAGACCCAGTACTTC. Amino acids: CASFPGLAGQETQYF.